This T cell receptor (beta chain) is from a study of cytomegalovirus exposure and HLA in healthy donors. Study context: The use of the same platform for the 120 or so validation repertoires and the roughly 730 first-cohort repertoires was reported by a later analysis.

The CDR3 runs to 14 residues. Germline V CDR1 and CDR2: MDHEN, SYDVKM. Trimming took off 11 bases at V and 6 bases at J, with 19 bases between the two ends. TCRdb keeps only in-frame clones here, not all; method: immunoSEQ multiplex PCR. The data show about 38,000 clones, approximately 95% seen once. Points on this clone: Its target is not known.

Study-level results: While the bulk of TCR sequences proved rare, some public TCRs turned up in many donors.

V gene TRBV28 combines with J gene TRBJ2-2, with no clear D. This receptor was identified in a man between 18 and 29 years old in good health and CMV-seronegative. The sequencing sample was made of PBMCs. The CDR3 loop reads CAGRSLVRSGELFF. CDR3 bases: TGTGCCGGAAGGAGCCTAGTTAGGTCCGGGGAGCTGTTTTTT.